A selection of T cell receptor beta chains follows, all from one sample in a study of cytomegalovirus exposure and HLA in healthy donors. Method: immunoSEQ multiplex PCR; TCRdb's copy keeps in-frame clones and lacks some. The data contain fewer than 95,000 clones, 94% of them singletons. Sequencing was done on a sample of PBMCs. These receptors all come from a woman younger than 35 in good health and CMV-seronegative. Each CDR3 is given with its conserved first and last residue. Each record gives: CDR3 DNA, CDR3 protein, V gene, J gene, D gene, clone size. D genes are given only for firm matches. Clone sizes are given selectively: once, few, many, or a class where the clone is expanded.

TGTGCCTGGATGGCACTGGGGAGAGCTAATGAAAAACTGTTTTTT	CAWMALGRANEKLFF	TRBV30	TRBJ1-4	NA	NA
TGCGCCAGCAGCTCCCAAGCGGGGGGCCCAAATGAGCAGTTCTTC	CASSSQAGGPNEQFF	TRBV5-1	TRBJ2-1	TRBD2	NA
TGTGCCAGCAGCTTAGTGCTTGTACAGGGGACCACCGGGGAGCTGTTTTTT	CASSLVLVQGTTGELFF	TRBV7-2	TRBJ2-2	TRBD1	NA
TGTGCCAGCAGTGAAGGTGGCAGGGGAAGGCAGCCCCAGCATTTT	CASSEGGRGRQPQHF	TRBV2	TRBJ1-5	NA	NA
TGTGCCATCCCGGTCCGGGACAGGGCGGGCACCGGGGAGCTGTTTTTT	CAIPVRDRAGTGELFF	TRBV28	TRBJ2-2	TRBD1	NA
TGTGCCAGCAGTGAAGCCTACGGCACTGAAGCTTTCTTT	CASSEAYGTEAFF	TRBV6-1	TRBJ1-1	NA	NA
TGCGCCAGCAGCTTCAGGACTCAACCTGGGACTGAAGCTTTCTTT	CASSFRTQPGTEAFF	TRBV5-1	TRBJ1-1	NA	NA
TGCAGTGCTAGGGAAGACTCTGAGCAGTACTTC	CSAREDSEQYF	TRBV20-1	TRBJ2-7	NA	NA
TGTGCCAGCGGAGTACGGTACCAAGAGACCCAGTACTTC	CASGVRYQETQYF	TRBV6-6	TRBJ2-5	NA	NA
TGTGCCAGCAGTACCGGGACAGGGGTCGAGCAGTACTTC	CASSTGTGVEQYF	TRBV6-5	TRBJ2-7	TRBD1	NA
TGTGCCAGCAGTCCCCTTGGACAGCCAAGGGGCAATCAGCCCCAGCATTTT	CASSPLGQPRGNQPQHF	TRBV28	TRBJ1-5	NA	NA
TGTGCCAGCAGCCAAGAGGGGAGAGTTAATTCACCCCTCCACTTT	CASSQEGRVNSPLHF	TRBV14	TRBJ1-6	NA	NA
TGCGCCAGCGTAACCGGGACTAGCGGGGGAAGCACAGATACGCAGTATTTT	CASVTGTSGGSTDTQYF	TRBV5-1	TRBJ2-3	TRBD2	NA
TGTGCCAGCAGTTCGGACAGAGAAGAGACCCAGTACTTC	CASSSDREETQYF	TRBV6-6	TRBJ2-5	NA	NA
TGTGCCTACTTTTCCGGGCCAGGGGGTTTGTATGGCTACACCTTC	CAYFSGPGGLYGYTF	TRBV7-9	TRBJ1-2	TRBD1	NA
TGTGCCACACAACCGGGACAGGGGTGGGGCAATCAGCCCCAGCATTTT	CATQPGQGWGNQPQHF	TRBV19	TRBJ1-5	TRBD1	NA
TGTGCCAGCAGCTTAGAGGGGGCCTACGAGCAGTACTTC	CASSLEGAYEQYF	TRBV7-6	TRBJ2-7	NA	NA
TGTGCCAGCAGTCCCTATCCGGGGGGTCAGCCCCAGCATTTT	CASSPYPGGQPQHF	TRBV28	TRBJ1-5	NA	NA
TGCAGCGTTGGGGGGCAGGGCACTGAAGCTTTCTTT	CSVGGQGTEAFF	TRBV29-1	TRBJ1-1	NA	NA
TGTGCCAGCAGTTCCACGGTGGGGGGACAGGGACGAAATTCACCCCTCCACTTT	CASSSTVGGQGRNSPLHF	TRBV7-6	TRBJ1-6	TRBD1	NA
TGTGCCAGCAGCGTAGCTAGCGGGGGATCCTACGAGCAGTACTTC	CASSVASGGSYEQYF	TRBV9	TRBJ2-7	TRBD2	NA
TGTGCCAGCAGCAATACTAGAAACAGGGCCGAGCAGTACTTC	CASSNTRNRAEQYF	TRBV21-1	TRBJ2-7	NA	NA
TGTGCCAGCAGCTTAGGACTTACGAATCCCAAAAACATTCAGTACTTC	CASSLGLTNPKNIQYF	TRBV11-1	TRBJ2-4	NA	NA
TGCGCCAGCAGCCAAGTTTTGGGACAGGGGGCGTCCGGGGAGCTGTTTTTT	CASSQVLGQGASGELFF	TRBV4-1	TRBJ2-2	TRBD1	NA
TGCGCCAGCAGCCAAGAAGGCGGGGGCTACACCTTC	CASSQEGGGYTF	TRBV4-1	TRBJ1-2	NA	NA
TGTGCCAGCTCACCCAACAAGAACACTGAAGCTTTCTTT	CASSPNKNTEAFF	TRBV18	TRBJ1-1	NA	NA
TGTGCCAGCACCCTCCGAGGACAGGGGGGGAGCTCCTACAATGAGCAGTTCTTC	CASTLRGQGGSSYNEQFF	TRBV21-1	TRBJ2-1	NA	NA
TGTGCCACCAGCAGAGTTGCGGGGCCCTACAATGAGCAGTTCTTC	CATSRVAGPYNEQFF	TRBV15	TRBJ2-1	NA	once
TGTGCCAGCAGCTTTGGAGGGTACACAGATACGCAGTATTTT	CASSFGGYTDTQYF	TRBV5-6	TRBJ2-3	NA	NA
TGTGCCAGCAGCTTTTCCACGGGGAACACTGAAGCTTTCTTT	CASSFSTGNTEAFF	TRBV7-2	TRBJ1-1	NA	NA
TGTGCCAGCACCCCCGACAGGCCGACCTACAATGAGCAGTTCTTC	CASTPDRPTYNEQFF	TRBV6-6	TRBJ2-1	NA	once
TGTGCCAGCAGACAGGGCGGCCAGCCCCAGCATTTT	CASRQGGQPQHF	TRBV6-5	TRBJ1-5	NA	NA
TGTGCCAGCAGTCCGACAGGGAGTCAGCCCCAGCATTTT	CASSPTGSQPQHF	TRBV6-5	TRBJ1-5	TRBD1	NA
TGTGCCAGCAGTCGCCGGGACAGCGCGAACACCGGGGAGCTGTTTTTT	CASSRRDSANTGELFF	TRBV6-6	TRBJ2-2	TRBD1	NA
TGTGCCAGCAGTTTAAGCGCCGGCGAAGGACAAGAGACCCAGTACTTC	CASSLSAGEGQETQYF	TRBV27	TRBJ2-5	NA	NA
TGCGCCAGCAGCTTTCGGACAGGGGCGATCCAAGAGACCCAGTACTTC	CASSFRTGAIQETQYF	TRBV4-1	TRBJ2-5	TRBD1	NA
TGTGCCAGCAGCGCCCTACCCCCAACAGGGACCCTCTTCCAGTTCTTC	CASSALPPTGTLFQFF	TRBV9	TRBJ2-1	NA	NA
TGTGCCAGCAGCTCGACTAGCGTAACAGATACGCAGTATTTT	CASSSTSVTDTQYF	TRBV7-3	TRBJ2-3	TRBD2	NA
TGTGCTAGCAGCTCGAGGGAGGGGGACGGCATTCAGTACTTC	CASSSREGDGIQYF	TRBV7-7	TRBJ2-4	NA	NA
TGTGCCAGTAGTCGACAGGGGGCAGGGACTGAAGCTTTCTTT	CASSRQGAGTEAFF	TRBV28	TRBJ1-1	TRBD1	NA